The 20 T cell receptor beta chains below were found in one sample sequenced in a study of blood T cell repertoires in COVID-19. Clones were read by immunoSEQ multiplex PCR, and TCRdb kept only the in-frame ones, dropping some. Among 250,000 to 350,000 clones, roughly 89% were seen once, and the ten largest hold less than 1%. The sequenced sample was peripheral blood. These receptors came from a woman aged 40 to 55 who had recovered from COVID-19.

This clone was detected once. The DNA of the CDR3 is TGTGCCTGGAGTGGCGGCGGATTCCAAGAGACCCAGTACTTC. Amino acids: CAWSGGGFQETQYF. The chain combines TRBV30 with TRBJ2-5; D uncertain. The CDR3 sequence is 14 residues long. The V and J ends lost 1 base and 1 base respectively, with 10 bases between them. CDR1 GTSNPN and CDR2 SVGIG come from the germline V gene (reference sequence).

This clone was seen a few times. This sequence joins TRBV27 and TRBJ2-3; 14 positions agree with TRBD2. The V and J ends lost 3 bases and 1 base, in that order; junction bases with no gene match: 3. The CDR3 has 17 residues. Germline V lookup: CDR1 MNHEY, CDR2 SMNVEV (reference sequence). The CDR3: CASSLQGLAGGTDTQYF. The CDR3 DNA reads TGTGCCAGCAGTTTGCAGGGACTAGCGGGGGGCACAGATACGCAGTATTTT.

The CDR3: CTRMGTSGRNNTGELFF. In nucleotides, the CDR3 is TGCACCAGAATGGGGACTAGCGGGAGGAACAACACCGGGGAGCTGTTTTTT. The V and J genes are TRBV1 and TRBJ2-2; no DNA check was done on the table's D call, TRBD2. TRBV1 is termed a pseudogene. The CDR3 length is 17 residues.

This clone was recorded once. The chain carries TRBV20-1 and TRBJ1-6; D unresolved. The CDR3 length is 17 residues. Germline V lookup: CDR1 DFQATT, CDR2 SNEGSKA (reference sequence). V dropped 3 bases and J dropped 1 base, with 16 bases sitting between them. CDR3 sequence: CSASNNEGASYNSPLHF. CDR3 coding DNA: TGCAGTGCTAGTAATAACGAGGGCGCTTCCTATAATTCACCCCTCCACTTT.

In DNA form, the CDR3 reads TGTGCCAGCAGTACCACTAGCGCCGACTACAATGAGCAGTTCTTC. Residues: CASSTTSADYNEQFF. The chain links TRBV6-4 to TRBJ2-1; 7 bases agree with TRBD2. V was clipped by 5 bases and J by 3 bases; unmatched bases: 7. The CDR3 runs to 15 residues. Per the germline V gene, CDR1 is MRHNA and CDR2 is SNTAGT.

The chain employs TRBV2 and TRBJ2-3; TRBD1 matches 11 bases. The CDR3 spans 14 residues. V lost 9 bases to trimming and J lost 6 bases; unmatched junction nucleotides: 8. CDR1 is SNHLY and CDR2 is FYNNEI in the germline V gene. In nucleotides, the CDR3 is TGTGCCAGTACCGGACAGGGGGCATGGGATACGCAGTATTTT. Translated: CASTGQGAWDTQYF.

This sequence joins TRBV7-2 and TRBJ2-7, with D perhaps TRBD1 (6 bases). The CDR3 is 15 amino acids. Trimming cost V 2 bases and J 6 bases, with 17 bases left between them. Germline CDR1 SGHTA, CDR2 FQGNSA. CDR3 nucleotides: TGTGCCAGCAGCTTAACAGGGCCAGGCGTCAGCGAGCAGTACTTC. Translating gives CASSLTGPGVSEQYF. Filled out from reference TRBV7-2 and TRBJ2-7, the complete variable domain reads GAGVSQSPSNKVTEKGKDVELRCDPISGHTALYWYRQSLGQGLEFLIYFQGNSAPDKSGLPSDRFSAERTGGSVSTLTIQRTQQEDSAVYLCASSLTGPGVSEQYFGPGTRLTVT.

V gene TRBV10-3 combines with J gene TRBJ2-3; 9 nucleotides agree with TRBD1. The V gene's germline CDR1 is ENHRY and CDR2 SYGVKD. CDR3 length: 16 amino acids. V shed 4 bases and J 3 bases; nucleotides not matched to a gene: 8. The CDR3 reads CAISVDEGQGTDTQYF. CDR3 nucleotide sequence: TGTGCCATCAGTGTGGACGAAGGACAGGGGACAGATACGCAGTATTTT.

V and J are TRBV2 and TRBJ2-2; TRBD2 matches 7 bases. The V and J ends lost 7 bases and 5 bases, in that order; junction bases with no gene match: 10. This CDR3 comprises 15 residues. Germline CDR1 is SNHLY and CDR2 is FYNNEI. Here the CDR3 DNA reads TGTGCCAGCACTAGAACGGGAGGTGGTACCGGGGAGCTGTTTTTT. Its translation: CASTRTGGGTGELFF.

V usage is TRBV18 and J usage is TRBJ2-7; 10 nucleotides agree with TRBD2. Trimming took 6 bases from V and 5 from J; bases not matched to a gene: 7. The germline gives CDR1 KGHSH, CDR2 LQKENI. The CDR3 consists of 14 residues. CDR3: CASSMGLAGDEQYF. The CDR3 coding sequence is TGTGCCAGCTCGATGGGGCTAGCGGGAGACGAGCAGTACTTC.

This chain joins TRBV27 and TRBJ1-1, with D maybe TRBD1 (5 bases). The CDR3 has 13 residues. Germline V CDR1 and CDR2: MNHEY, SMNVEV (reference sequence). The V and J ends lost 5 bases and 1 base respectively, with 8 bases between them. This chain's CDR3 is CASSPGGNTEAFF. CDR3 DNA sequence: TGTGCCAGCAGTCCGGGGGGGAACACTGAAGCTTTCTTT.

The chain links TRBV4-1 to TRBJ2-3; TRBD2 agrees at 10 bases. The J segment lost 4 bases and the V segment lost 5 bases, leaving 6 bases of the junction unmatched. From germline, CDR1 is MGHRA and CDR2 YSYEKL. The CDR3 covers 15 residues. CDR3 loop: CASSSSGSGADTQYF. The CDR3 DNA reads TGCGCCAGCAGCTCTAGCGGGAGCGGGGCAGATACGCAGTATTTT.

This chain connects TRBV20-1 to TRBJ2-5; 9 bases are shared with TRBD1. With 3 bases clipped from V and 3 bases from J, the junction kept 5 bases outside the gene matches. Germline assignment: CDR1 DFQATT and CDR2 SNEGSKA (reference sequence). The CDR3 has 14 residues. The CDR3 sequence: CSASFRDREETQYF. The CDR3 DNA reads as TGCAGTGCTAGTTTCCGGGACAGGGAAGAGACCCAGTACTTC.

This clone came up once. V is TRBV29-1 and J is TRBJ2-7; a possible D gene is TRBD1 (5 bases). Germline V gene sequence: CDR1 SQVTM, CDR2 ANQGSEA. The CDR3 runs to 17 residues. V was trimmed by 2 bases and J by 0 bases, leaving 20 bases between them. The CDR3 nucleotides read TGCAGCGTTGAAATACCTACGCGGCAGGGCTTCTCCTACGAGCAGTACTTC. Its translation is CSVEIPTRQGFSYEQYF.

This sequence joins TRBV19 and TRBJ1-1; no reliable D call. The CDR3 loop spans 14 amino acids. V was shortened by 0 bases and J by 5 bases, with 10 bases between the two germline ends. Germline CDR1 LNHDA, CDR2 SQIVND (reference sequence). The CDR3 spells CASSIDRRGTEAFF. DNA for the CDR3: TGTGCCAGTAGTATAGATCGACGGGGAACTGAAGCTTTCTTT.

The CDR3 bases are TGTGCCACCGGGAGGGGGGAAGGTTCACCCCTCCACTTT. Amino acids: CATGRGEGSPLHF. The genes are TRBV2 and TRBJ1-6; the D gene is possibly TRBD1 (6 bases). The germline V and J ends were trimmed by 10 bases and 9 bases, with 16 bases remaining between them. The germline V gene has CDR1 SNHLY and CDR2 FYNNEI. This CDR3 has 13 amino acids.

V usage is TRBV7-9 and J usage is TRBJ2-2, with a possible D match to TRBD2 (5 bases). The CDR3 has 11 residues. Germline values: CDR1 SEHNR, CDR2 FQNEAQ (reference sequence). CDR3 nucleotides: TGTGTCGCGGGCAGCACCGGGGAGCTGTTTTTT. Translation: CVAGSTGELFF. Looking up the rest from reference TRBV7-9 and TRBJ2-2 gives the full variable domain: DTGVSQNPRHKITKRGQNVTFRCDPISEHNRLYWYRQTLGQGPEFLTYFQNEAQLEKSRLLSDRFSAERPKGSFSTLEIQRTEQGDSAMYLCVAGSTGELFFGEGSRLTVL.

The rearrangement uses TRBV7-9 and TRBJ2-1; D not certain. CDR3 size: 13 residues. The germline V gene has CDR1 SEHNR and CDR2 FQNEAQ (reference sequence). With 4 bases removed from V and 8 bases from J, the gap between germline ends came to 12 bases. The CDR3 loop reads CASSYRQGYEQFF. The CDR3 DNA reads TGTGCCAGCAGCTATCGACAAGGCTATGAGCAGTTCTTC.

V gene TRBV6-5 combines with J gene TRBJ1-6; 7 bases match TRBD1. CDR1 is MNHEY, CDR2 SVGAGI, per germline. Trimming cost V 11 bases and J 6 bases; bases outside gene matches: 7. The CDR3 runs to 13 residues. CDR3 loop: CAARDSGNSPLHF. In DNA, the CDR3 is TGTGCCGCAAGGGACAGCGGTAATTCACCCCTCCACTTT.

The rearrangement uses TRBV11-3 and TRBJ2-7, with 9 bases aligning to TRBD1. V dropped 6 bases and J dropped 0; count of bases not matched to a gene: 3. Germline-derived CDR1 and CDR2 are SGHNT and YENEEA. The CDR3 runs to 14 residues. The CDR3 is CASSRQGDSYEQYF. The CDR3 DNA is TGTGCCAGCAGTCGACAGGGGGACTCCTACGAGCAGTACTTC. The variable domain in full, completed from reference TRBV11-3 and TRBJ2-7, reads EAGVVQSPRYKIIEKKQPVAFWCNPISGHNTLYWYLQNLGQGPELLIRYENEEAVDDSQLPKDRFSAERLKGVDSTLKIQPAELGDSAVYLCASSRQGDSYEQYFGPGTRLTVT.